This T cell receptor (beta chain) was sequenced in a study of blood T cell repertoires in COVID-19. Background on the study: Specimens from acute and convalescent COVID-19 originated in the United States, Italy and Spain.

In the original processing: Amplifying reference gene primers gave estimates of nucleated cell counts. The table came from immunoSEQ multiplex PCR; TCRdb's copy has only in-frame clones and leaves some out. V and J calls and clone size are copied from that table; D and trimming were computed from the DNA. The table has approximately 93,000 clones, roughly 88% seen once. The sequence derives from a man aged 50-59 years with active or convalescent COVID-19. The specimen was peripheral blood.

CDR3 sequence: CSATGQGNYNEQFF. In DNA, the CDR3 is TGCAGCGCTACTGGACAGGGGAACTACAATGAGCAGTTCTTC. This chain connects TRBV29-1 to TRBJ2-1, with TRBD1 matching 9 bases. Germline V gene lookup returns CDR1 SQVTM and CDR2 ANQGSEA. V shed 7 bases, J shed 3 bases, and the junction held 7 bases outside the gene matches. There are 14 residues in the CDR3.